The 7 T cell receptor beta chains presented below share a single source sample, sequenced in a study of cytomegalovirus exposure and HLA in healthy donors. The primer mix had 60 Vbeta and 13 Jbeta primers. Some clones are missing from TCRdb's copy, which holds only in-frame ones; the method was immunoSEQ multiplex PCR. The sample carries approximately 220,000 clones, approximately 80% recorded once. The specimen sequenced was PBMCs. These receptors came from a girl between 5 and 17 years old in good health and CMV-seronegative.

This CDR3 is CASSSPGQVAYEQYF. DNA of the CDR3: TGTGCCAGCAGCTCCCCGGGACAGGTAGCCTACGAGCAGTACTTC. The gene calls are TRBV7-9 and TRBJ2-7; TRBD1 aligns across 8 bases. Germline assignment: CDR1 SEHNR and CDR2 FQNEAQ (reference sequence). V trimming: 4 bases; J trimming: 2 bases; junction bases outside the gene matches: 7. The CDR3 covers 15 residues.

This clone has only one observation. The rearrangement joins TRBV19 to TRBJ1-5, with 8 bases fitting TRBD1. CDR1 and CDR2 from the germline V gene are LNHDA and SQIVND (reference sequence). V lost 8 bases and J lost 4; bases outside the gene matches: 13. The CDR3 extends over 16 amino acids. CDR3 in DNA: TGTGCCAGTCATAGGGTCGGACAGGGAGCAAATCAGCCCCAGCATTTT. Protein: CASHRVGQGANQPQHF.

Here the CDR3 DNA reads TGTGCCAGCAGCTTCTCCGGGTCTCATCAGCCCCAGCATTTT. Translating gives CASSFSGSHQPQHF. V and J are TRBV7-6 and TRBJ1-5; D not resolved. The CDR3 totals 14 residues. The V gene lost 3 bases and the J gene lost 5 bases, with 11 bases spanning the gap. Germline lookup yields CDR1 SGHVS and CDR2 FNYEAQ.

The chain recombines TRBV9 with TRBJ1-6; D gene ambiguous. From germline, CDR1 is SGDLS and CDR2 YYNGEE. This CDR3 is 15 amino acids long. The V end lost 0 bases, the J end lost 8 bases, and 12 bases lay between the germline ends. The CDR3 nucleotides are TGTGCCAGCAGCGTAGGAGGCAGTGGAGATTCACCCCTCCACTTT. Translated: CASSVGGSGDSPLHF.

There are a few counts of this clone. The CDR3 DNA is TGTGCCAGCATTATGACAGGGTTCGGTGAAGCTTTCTTT. Encoded protein: CASIMTGFGEAFF. The gene calls are TRBV2 and TRBJ1-1, with 7 nucleotides matching TRBD1. Germline loops: CDR1 SNHLY, CDR2 FYNNEI. The CDR3 consists of 13 residues. Trimming removed 7 bases from V and 7 bases from J; junction bases left unmatched: 9.

CDR3 nucleotides: TGTGCCTGGAGTAGTAGGCAGGGCCGATCACCCCTCCACTTT. As protein: CAWSSRQGRSPLHF. The chain links TRBV30 to TRBJ1-6; tentatively, D is TRBD1 (5 bases). Per the germline V gene, CDR1 is GTSNPN and CDR2 is SVGIG (reference sequence). The V end was cut by 2 bases, the J end by 10 bases, with 15 bases between. This CDR3 region has 14 residues.

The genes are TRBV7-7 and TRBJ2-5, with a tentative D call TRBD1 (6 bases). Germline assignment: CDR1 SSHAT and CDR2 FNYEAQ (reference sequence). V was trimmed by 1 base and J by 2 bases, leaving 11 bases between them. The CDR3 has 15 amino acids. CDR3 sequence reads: CASSLVGTGQETQYF. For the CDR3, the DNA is TGTGCCAGCAGCTTAGTAGGAACAGGGCAAGAGACCCAGTACTTC. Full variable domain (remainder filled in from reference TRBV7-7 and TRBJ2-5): GAGVSQSPRYKVTKRGQDVTLRCDPISSHATLYWYQQALGQGPEFLTYFNYEAQPDKSGLPSDRFSAERPEGSISTLTIQRTEQRDSAMYRCASSLVGTGQETQYFGPGTRLLVL.